This T cell receptor beta chain was captured by sequencing in a study of brain T cells in children with intractable seizures. Sequencing was limited to surgery cases with top T cell transcript signatures in brain tissue. Pre-surgery treatment included at least one anti-epileptic drug. Method: immunoSEQ multiplex PCR; TCRdb's copy keeps in-frame clones and lacks some. This table has 80,000 or so clones, roughly 89% appearing once. This CDR3 spans 16 amino acids. CDR1 and CDR2 (germline): SEHNR, FQNEAQ (reference sequence). V shed 5 bases and J 8 bases; nucleotides not matched to a gene: 12. The study, taken as a whole, reports: Patients' HCMV serostatus was unknown; virus specificity rests on CDR3 similarity alone.

In the case of this clone: Its matching antigen is unknown.

This clonotype originated in a girl aged 2 to 10 with Rasmussen encephalitis and intractable seizures. Sequencing used peripheral blood, obtained at surgery. This sequence joins TRBV7-9 and TRBJ2-1; 10 nucleotides line up with TRBD2. The CDR3 protein is CASSTLLPGTSDEQFF. The CDR3 nucleotides are TGTGCCAGCAGCACGCTATTACCCGGGACTAGCGATGAGCAGTTCTTC.